Sequencing of this T cell receptor (beta chain) was carried out in a study of radiotherapy plus CTLA-4 blockade in lung cancer. Study-level information: Among all patients, roughly 19% showed objective responses, while 30% to 35% had disease control.

Study-wide results and caveats: Reports state that early shifts in blood T cell clones, with interferon-beta, best predicted response. Blood-borne expansion of tumor-derived TCR clones followed radiotherapy plus ipilimumab.

Germline CDR1 LNHDA, CDR2 SQIVND (reference sequence). The CDR3 is made up of 18 amino acids. Losses at the gene ends were 3 bases for V and 0 bases for J; bases not matched to a gene: 12. Measured with immunoSEQ multiplex PCR; TCRdb has only the in-frame clones, and not every one. The sample has 20,000 to 30,000 clones, 70% to 75% seen once. As to this clone: Its specificity is unknown.

The sequence came from a human donor with non-small cell lung cancer whose response to radiotherapy plus ipilimumab could not be evaluated. The sample in question was peripheral blood, obtained from a patient treated with radiotherapy plus ipilimumab. The V call is TRBV19, the J call TRBJ2-5; 8 bases agree with TRBD2. CDR3 sequence: CASSMLTGTRRYQETQYF. CDR3 bases: TGTGCCAGTAGTATGCTTACCGGGACTAGGAGGTACCAAGAGACCCAGTACTTC.